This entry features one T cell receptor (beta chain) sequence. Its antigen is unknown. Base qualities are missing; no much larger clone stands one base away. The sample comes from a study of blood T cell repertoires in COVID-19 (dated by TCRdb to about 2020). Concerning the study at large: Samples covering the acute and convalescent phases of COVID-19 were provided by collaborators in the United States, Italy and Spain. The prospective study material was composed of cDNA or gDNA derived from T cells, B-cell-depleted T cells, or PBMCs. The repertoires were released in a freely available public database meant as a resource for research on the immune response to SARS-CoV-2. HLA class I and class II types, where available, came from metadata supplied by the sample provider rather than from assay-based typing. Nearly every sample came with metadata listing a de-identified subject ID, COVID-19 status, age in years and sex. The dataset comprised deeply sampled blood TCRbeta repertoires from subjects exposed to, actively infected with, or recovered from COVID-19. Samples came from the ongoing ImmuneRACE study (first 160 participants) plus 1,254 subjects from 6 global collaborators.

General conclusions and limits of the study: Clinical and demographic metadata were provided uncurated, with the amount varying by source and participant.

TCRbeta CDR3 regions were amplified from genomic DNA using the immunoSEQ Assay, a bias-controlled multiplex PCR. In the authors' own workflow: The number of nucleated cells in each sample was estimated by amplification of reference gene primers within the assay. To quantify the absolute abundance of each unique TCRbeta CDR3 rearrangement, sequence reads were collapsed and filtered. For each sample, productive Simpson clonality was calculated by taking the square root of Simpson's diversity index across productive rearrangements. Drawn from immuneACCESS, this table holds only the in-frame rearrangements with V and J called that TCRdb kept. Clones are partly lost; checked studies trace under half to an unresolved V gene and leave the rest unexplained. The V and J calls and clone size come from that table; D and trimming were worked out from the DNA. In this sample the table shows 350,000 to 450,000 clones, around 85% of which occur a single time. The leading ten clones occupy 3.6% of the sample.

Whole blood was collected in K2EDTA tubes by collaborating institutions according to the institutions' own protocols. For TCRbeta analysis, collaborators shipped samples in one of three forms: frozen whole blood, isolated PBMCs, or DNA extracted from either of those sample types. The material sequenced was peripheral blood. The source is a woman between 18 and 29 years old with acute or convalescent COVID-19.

The nucleotide sequence is TGTGCCACCAGTGACCTACAGGGGGGTGGGCAGTTCTTC. Its protein reads: CATSDLQGGGQFF. This chain joins TRBV24-1 to TRBJ2-1, and TRBD1 matches 8 of the central bases. There are 13 amino acids in the CDR3, from cysteine to phenylalanine inclusive. The CDR3 DNA has 39 bases and is translated from base 1. Trimming accounts for 4 bases at V and 12 bases at J, while the number of junction bases matched to no gene is 7. In the germline V gene, CDR1 corresponds to KGHDR and CDR2 to SFDVKD.